This T cell receptor beta chain was captured by sequencing in a study of blood T cells in healthy people across ages. V lost 5 bases and J lost 4; bases outside the gene matches: 7. Germline loops: CDR1 MGHRA, CDR2 YSYEKL. This CDR3 has 15 residues. Using a J-beta primer mix together with a sample-barcoded 5' primer, a second PCR was run for roughly 6 to 11 cycles. Each cDNA molecule received a tag from a template-switch adaptor that had 12 random nucleotides. TCRdb itself ran the 5' RACE reads through MiXCR, one entry per CDR3 protein. The sample carries around 1,500,000 distinct CDR3 sequences, approximately 40% recorded once.

The specimen sequenced was blood. This chain joins TRBV4-1 and TRBJ1-2; 10 bases are a match to TRBD1. This clonotype originated in a woman aged 18-29 years in good health. CDR3 DNA sequence: TGCGCCAGCAGCAACGGGGACAGGGGATTCTATGGCTACACCTTC. This gives the protein CASSNGDRGFYGYTF.